The 26 T cell receptor beta chains below were found in one sample sequenced in a study of shared clonotypes between healthy human individuals. The protocol was immunoSEQ multiplex PCR, while the TCRdb copy is restricted to in-frame clones and leaves out a portion. There are 1,100,000 or so clones in the sample; 75% to 85% occur only once, and about 0.52% lies in the top ten. Sequencing was carried out using memory CD4+ T cells from PBMCs. The subset denotes: CD45RA-negative fraction. These receptors were collected from a man between 18 and 29 years old in good health. Some clones in this sample may be carry-over from other donors' samples.

V usage is TRBV6-5 and J usage is TRBJ2-7; D ambiguous. The V and J ends lost 6 bases and 0 bases respectively, with 12 bases between them. CDR3 size: 14 residues. CDR1 is MNHEY, CDR2 SVGAGI, per germline. CDR3 residues: CASSARKPSYEQYF. The CDR3 DNA sequence: TGTGCCAGCAGCGCTAGGAAGCCCTCCTACGAGCAGTACTTC.

V usage is TRBV5-4 and J usage is TRBJ2-7, with 8 bases that match TRBD2. Germline V gene sequence: CDR1 SGHNT, CDR2 YYREEE (reference sequence). The CDR3 extends over 15 amino acids. V was pared by 4 bases and J by 6 bases, with 12 bases of the junction left unmatched. The CDR3 region has the DNA TGTGCCAGCAGCAATGGGACTAGGGGAGCGGCCGAGCAGTACTTC. This sequence encodes CASSNGTRGAAEQYF.

J is TRBJ2-5 and V is TRBV15; D possibly corresponds to TRBD1 (5 bases). The CDR3 is 15 amino acids. From germline, CDR1 is LNHNV and CDR2 YYDKDF (reference sequence). The V end was cut by 1 base, the J end by 2 bases, with 11 bases between. CDR3 sequence (DNA): TGTGCCACCAGCAGAGGCAGGGTCTCACAAGAGACCCAGTACTTC. This codes for CATSRGRVSQETQYF.

This chain joins TRBV5-1 and TRBJ2-1; 9 nucleotides line up with TRBD1. The V segment lost 4 bases and the J segment 1 base; nucleotides outside the gene matches: 6. Germline CDR1 and CDR2: SGHRS and YFSETQ. The CDR3 consists of 16 residues. CDR3 in amino acids: CASSQQGAGSYNEQFF. The CDR3 DNA reads as TGCGCCAGCAGCCAACAGGGGGCTGGATCCTACAATGAGCAGTTCTTC.

The chain uses TRBV28 and TRBJ1-5; D gene ambiguous. V lost 3 bases and J lost 3, with 9 bases in between. Germline-derived CDR1 and CDR2 are MDHEN and SYDVKM. The CDR3 consists of 14 residues. CDR3 amino acids: CASSLRRSNQPQHF. In nucleotides, the CDR3 is TGTGCCAGCAGTTTGAGGAGATCCAATCAGCCCCAGCATTTT. Combining the CDR3 with reference TRBV28 and TRBJ1-5 gives the whole variable domain DVKVTQSSRYLVKRTGEKVFLECVQDMDHENMFWYRQDPGLGLRLIYFSYDVKMKEKGDIPEGYSVSREKKERFSLILESASTNQTSMYLCASSLRRSNQPQHFGDGTRLSIL.

The genes are TRBV4-3 and TRBJ1-4, with D uncertain. V dropped 0 bases and J dropped 0 bases, with 17 bases sitting between them. CDR3 length: 19 amino acids. Germline V CDR1 and CDR2: LGHNA, YSLEER. CDR3 sequence (DNA): TGCGCCAGCAGCCAAGAAATTTCCGGTGAACTTGCAACTAATGAAAAACTGTTTTTT. This translates into CASSQEISGELATNEKLFF.

V usage is TRBV30 and J usage is TRBJ1-1; no clear D gene. The V gene lost 2 bases and the J gene lost 5 bases, with 12 bases spanning the gap. Germline V gives CDR1 GTSNPN, CDR2 SVGIG (reference sequence). The length of the CDR3 is 13 residues. CDR3: CAWSSTIRTEAFF. The CDR3 DNA sequence: TGTGCCTGGAGTTCGACAATTCGGACTGAAGCTTTCTTT.

The sample holds one count of this clone. The DNA of the CDR3 is TGTGCCAGCAGTTTTAGGACTAGCGCCGACTACGAGCAGTACTTC. Its protein is CASSFRTSADYEQYF. The V gene is TRBV27, the J gene TRBJ2-7; 9 nucleotides line up with TRBD2. Per germline, CDR1 MNHEY and CDR2 SMNVEV (reference sequence). V lost 3 bases and J lost 3; bases outside the gene matches: 6. The CDR3 spans 15 residues.

V and J are TRBV19 and TRBJ1-4; 9 positions match TRBD1. Losses at the gene ends were 5 bases for V and 4 bases for J; bases not matched to a gene: 5. Germline assignment: CDR1 LNHDA and CDR2 SQIVND (reference sequence). This CDR3 is built from 15 residues. The CDR3 DNA reads as TGTGCCAGTAGTGCGGACAGGGGTGGTAATGAAAAACTGTTTTTT. It translates to CASSADRGGNEKLFF.

The chain recombines TRBV7-8 with TRBJ1-4; TRBD1 matches at 7 bases. CDR1 and CDR2 from the germline V gene are SGHVS and FQNEAQ. V lost 5 bases, J lost 8 bases, and 11 bases stayed unmatched. This CDR3 comprises 15 residues. The CDR3 bases are TGTGCCAGCAGCCGCGGGGGAGGGGGCGAGGAAAAACTGTTTTTT. The encoded protein is CASSRGGGGEEKLFF.

This clone was recorded many times. This sequence joins TRBV7-9 and TRBJ2-4; 14 bases align to TRBD2. Germline trimming cut 4 bases from V and 8 bases from J; bases unmatched to any gene: 7. Germline V CDR1 and CDR2: SEHNR, FQNEAQ (reference sequence). The CDR3 consists of 16 residues. CDR3 sequence reads: CASSSGLAGVADIQYF. The CDR3 region has the DNA TGTGCCAGCAGCTCGGGACTAGCGGGAGTTGCGGACATTCAGTACTTC.

The chain has TRBV6-5 and TRBJ1-2, with TRBD1 matching over 7 bases. The CDR3 covers 13 residues. CDR1 and CDR2 (germline): MNHEY, SVGAGI. V gave up 6 bases and J gave up 6 bases; unmatched junction bases: 7. The CDR3 is CASRLQGTNGYTF. CDR3 nucleotide sequence: TGTGCCAGCAGATTACAGGGGACGAATGGCTACACCTTC.

CDR3 in DNA: TGCGCCAGCAGTGAGGAACAGGGGCCGAACACTGAAGCTTTCTTT. Its translation is CASSEEQGPNTEAFF. This chain joins TRBV10-2 and TRBJ1-1, with 7 bases fitting TRBD1. The germline CDR1 and CDR2 sequences are WSHSY and SAAADI. The CDR3 contains 15 residues. With 2 bases clipped from V and 1 base from J, the junction kept 4 bases outside the gene matches.

This clone came up a few times. The chain couples TRBV2 to TRBJ1-5; possibly TRBD1 for D (6 bases). V shed 5 bases and J shed 6 bases, with 14 bases lying between them. CDR1 and CDR2 from the germline V gene are SNHLY and FYNNEI. The CDR3 sequence is 14 residues long. The CDR3 is CASSIGGGGQPQHF. CDR3 DNA sequence: TGTGCCAGCAGTATCGGGGGAGGGGGTCAGCCCCAGCATTTT.

This chain uses TRBV5-5 with TRBJ1-1; TRBD1 aligns across 9 bases. Trimming removed 0 bases from V and 3 bases from J; junction bases left unmatched: 6. The CDR3 runs 16 residues. The germline V gene has CDR1 SGHKS and CDR2 YYEKEE (reference sequence). The CDR3: CASSLGTGVEDTEAFF. CDR3 in DNA: TGTGCCAGCAGCTTGGGGACAGGGGTTGAGGACACTGAAGCTTTCTTT.

This chain uses TRBV28 with TRBJ1-2, with D perhaps matching TRBD1 (5 bases). The CDR3 length is 13 residues. Germline CDR1 reads MDHEN; CDR2 reads SYDVKM. The germline V and J ends were trimmed by 6 bases and 3 bases, with 11 bases remaining between them. The CDR3 DNA sequence: TGTGCCAGCAGAAGGGGTCTATACTATGGCTACACCTTC. It yields the protein CASRRGLYYGYTF.

Of note for this clone: The conserved phenylalanine or tryptophan is not found at the CDR3 terminus, so this likely reflects a read error. The chain is built from TRBV5-5 and TRBJ1-1; tentatively, D is TRBD1 (6 bases). Trimming pared 4 bases from V and 8 bases from J, leaving 15 bases between. The V gene's germline CDR1 is SGHKS and CDR2 YYEKEE (reference sequence). The CDR3 totals 13 residues. CDR3 DNA sequence: TGTGCCAGCAGCGCCACCCGACAGGACGAAGCTTTCCTT. Its protein product is CASSATRQDEAFL.

The gene calls are TRBV28 and TRBJ2-7, with D possibly being TRBD2 (5 bases). Deletions cut 1 base from V and 6 bases from J, with 22 bases between. Germline assignment: CDR1 MDHEN and CDR2 SYDVKM. CDR3 length: 17 residues. This CDR3 is CASSLYGVGGLLSEQYF. The CDR3 region has the DNA TGTGCCAGCAGTTTATATGGGGTGGGCGGACTCCTATCCGAGCAGTACTTC.

Comments on this clone: The same CDR3 is also encoded by other DNA sequences in this sample. The chain uses TRBV5-1 and TRBJ2-5, with 7 nucleotides matching TRBD2. The trim removed 0 bases at V and 5 bases at J, leaving 4 bases unmatched. The CDR3 is 14 residues long. The germline CDR1 and CDR2 sequences are SGHRS and YFSETQ. The CDR3 bases are TGCGCCAGCAGCTTGGGCTCCGGGGGGGAGACCCAGTACTTC. Amino acids: CASSLGSGGETQYF.

The chain carries TRBV4-1 and TRBJ2-1, with D perhaps matching TRBD2 (6 bases). Trimming pared 6 bases from V and 6 bases from J, leaving 18 bases between. The CDR3 has 15 amino acids. Germline V lookup: CDR1 MGHRA, CDR2 YSYEKL. The CDR3 coding sequence is TGCGCCAGCAGTTCCCTGGCGGGACTGGCCAATGAGCAGTTCTTC. It codes for CASSSLAGLANEQFF.

The rearrangement joins TRBV5-4 to TRBJ1-1; TRBD1 might be the D (5 bases). The CDR3 has 15 amino acids. CDR1 and CDR2 (germline): SGHNT, YYREEE (reference sequence). V was pared by 5 bases and J by 1 base, with 15 bases between. The CDR3: CASSSTLTGNTEAFF. The CDR3, as DNA: TGTGCCAGCAGTTCCACCCTAACAGGGAACACTGAAGCTTTCTTT. The variable domain in full, completed from reference TRBV5-4 and TRBJ1-1, reads ETGVTQSPTHLIKTRGQQVTLRCSSQSGHNTVSWYQQALGQGPQFIFQYYREEENGRGNFPPRFSGLQFPNYSSELNVNALELDDSALYLCASSSTLTGNTEAFFGQGTRLTVV.

The chain joins TRBV7-8 to TRBJ2-5, with 9 positions matching TRBD2. The V and J ends lost 7 bases and 5 bases, in that order; junction bases with no gene match: 20. The CDR3 extends over 18 amino acids. The germline V gene encodes CDR1 SGHVS and CDR2 FQNEAQ. CDR3 bases: TGTGCCAGCACCGAAAGTGGACTAGCGAGGCCGGGTAGGGAGACCCAGTACTTC. Translation gives CASTESGLARPGRETQYF.

The chain has TRBV5-4 and TRBJ2-7; D may be TRBD2 (6 bases). V was shortened by 2 bases and J by 3 bases, with 15 bases between the two germline ends. CDR3 size: 15 residues. Germline lookup yields CDR1 SGHNT and CDR2 YYREEE (reference sequence). The CDR3 reads CASSFIGRTLYEQYF. The CDR3 DNA is TGTGCCAGCAGCTTCATTGGGAGGACCCTCTACGAGCAGTACTTC.

This clone was counted only a few times. The rearrangement links TRBV2 to TRBJ2-5; the D is unclear. Trimming took off 3 bases at V and 11 bases at J, with 7 bases between the two ends. The germline gives CDR1 SNHLY, CDR2 FYNNEI. CDR3 size: 10 residues. The CDR3: CASSEAKQYF. CDR3 in DNA: TGTGCCAGCAGTGAGGCGAAGCAGTACTTC.

V usage is TRBV5-6 and J usage is TRBJ2-5; perhaps TRBD1 as D (5 bases). Germline CDR1 is SGHDT and CDR2 is YYEEEE. This CDR3 has 15 residues. Deletions cut 2 bases from V and 4 bases from J, with 15 bases between. CDR3 region: CASSFSPGLLETQYF. In nucleotides, the CDR3 is TGTGCCAGCAGCTTTTCTCCAGGGCTGCTAGAGACCCAGTACTTC.

CDR3 region: CASGLTPGGGRNTEAFF. CDR3 nucleotides: TGTGCTAGTGGTTTGACCCCGGGAGGGGGTCGGAACACTGAAGCTTTCTTT. The chain has TRBV12-5 and TRBJ1-1; possibly TRBD1 for D (6 bases). CDR3 length equals 17 residues. Germline values: CDR1 LGHNT, CDR2 FRNRAP. Trimming left V 2 bases short and J 1 base short, with 17 bases between. Full variable domain (outside the CDR3, taken from reference TRBV12-5 and TRBJ1-1): DARVTQTPRHKVTEMGQEVTMRCQPILGHNTVFWYRQTMMQGLELLAYFRNRAPLDDSGMPKDRFSAEMPDATLATLKIQPSEPRDSAVYFCASGLTPGGGRNTEAFFGQGTRLTVV.